The sequence of this TCR beta chain was determined in a study of blood T cell repertoires in COVID-19. Study-wide context: There were acute and convalescent COVID-19 samples, and they came from the United States, Italy and Spain. T cells, B-cell-depleted T cells, or PBMCs provided the cDNA or gDNA that served as material.

In the original processing: Nucleated cell number was recorded as an estimate derived from reference gene primer amplification. The table came from immunoSEQ multiplex PCR; TCRdb's copy has only in-frame clones and leaves some out. The DNA gave D and trimming, while V, J and clone size come from that table. Among 250,000 to 300,000 clones, roughly 91% were seen once, and the ten largest hold 4.6%. This CDR3 contains 14 residues. Germline lookup yields CDR1 SGHVS and CDR2 FNYEAQ. V shed 7 bases and J 2 bases; nucleotides not matched to a gene: 4. The sample comprised peripheral blood. The rearrangement links TRBV7-6 to TRBJ2-5, with 10 bases matching TRBD2. The TCR was taken from a middle-aged man with acute or convalescent COVID-19. The CDR3 region is CASTISGGQETQYF. In nucleotides, the CDR3 is TGTGCCAGCACCATTAGCGGGGGGCAAGAGACCCAGTACTTC.